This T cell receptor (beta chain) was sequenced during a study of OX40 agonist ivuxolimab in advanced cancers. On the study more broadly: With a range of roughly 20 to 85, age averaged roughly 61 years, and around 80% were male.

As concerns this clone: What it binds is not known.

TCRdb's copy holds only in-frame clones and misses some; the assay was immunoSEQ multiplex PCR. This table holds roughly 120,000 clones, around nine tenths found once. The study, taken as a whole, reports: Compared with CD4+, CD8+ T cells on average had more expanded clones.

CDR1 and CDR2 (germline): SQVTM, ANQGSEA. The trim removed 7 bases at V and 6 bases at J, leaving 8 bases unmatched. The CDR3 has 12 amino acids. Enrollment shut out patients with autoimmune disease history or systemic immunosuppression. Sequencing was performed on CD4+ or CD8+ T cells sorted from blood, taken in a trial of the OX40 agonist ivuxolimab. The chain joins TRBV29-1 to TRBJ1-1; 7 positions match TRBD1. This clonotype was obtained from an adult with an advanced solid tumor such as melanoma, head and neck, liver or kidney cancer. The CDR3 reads CSGTTGYPEAFF. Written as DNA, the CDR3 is TGCAGCGGTACGACAGGGTACCCTGAAGCTTTCTTT. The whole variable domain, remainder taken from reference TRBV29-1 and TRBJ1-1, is SAVISQKPSRDICQRGTSLTIQCQVDSQVTMMFWYRQQPGQSLTLIATANQGSEATYESGFVIDKFPISRPNLTFSTLTVSNMSPEDSSIYLCSGTTGYPEAFFGQGTRLTVV.